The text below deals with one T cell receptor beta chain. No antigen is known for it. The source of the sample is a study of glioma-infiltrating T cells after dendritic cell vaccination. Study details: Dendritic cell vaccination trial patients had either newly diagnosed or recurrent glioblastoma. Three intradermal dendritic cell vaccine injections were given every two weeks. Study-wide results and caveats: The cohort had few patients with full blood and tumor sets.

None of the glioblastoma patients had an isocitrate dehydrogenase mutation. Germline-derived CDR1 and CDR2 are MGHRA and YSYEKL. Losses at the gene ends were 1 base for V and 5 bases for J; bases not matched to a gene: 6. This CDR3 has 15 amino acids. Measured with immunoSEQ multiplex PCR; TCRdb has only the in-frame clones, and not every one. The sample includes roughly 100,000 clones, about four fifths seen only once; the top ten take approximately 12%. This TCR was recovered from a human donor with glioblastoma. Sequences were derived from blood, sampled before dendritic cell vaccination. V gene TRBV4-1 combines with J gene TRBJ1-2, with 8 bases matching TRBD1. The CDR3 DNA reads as TGCGCCAGCAGCCAAGTAGCAGGGGGCAAGTATGGCTACACCTTC. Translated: CASSQVAGGKYGYTF.